Following are 20 T cell receptor beta chains from one sample sequenced in a study of cytomegalovirus exposure and HLA in healthy donors. The PCR ran on 60 Vbeta and 13 Jbeta primers. Using immunoSEQ multiplex PCR, the repertoire was profiled, and TCRdb retains in-frame clones only, with some absent. The table lists around 95,000 clones, about four fifths of them singletons. Sample: PBMCs. Receptor source: a man aged 25 to 45 in good health and CMV-seropositive.

This chain connects TRBV28 to TRBJ1-5; TRBD1 aligns across 7 bases. The CDR3 is made up of 15 amino acids. Germline V gene sequence: CDR1 MDHEN, CDR2 SYDVKM. After removal of 6 bases from V and 3 bases from J, the junction contained 8 bases not matched to a gene. CDR3 protein: CASSPGRGPNQPQHF. The DNA for the CDR3 is TGTGCCAGCAGCCCGGGAAGGGGGCCCAATCAGCCCCAGCATTTT.

This chain uses TRBV10-1 with TRBJ2-7, with 15 bases matching TRBD2. V dropped 8 bases and J dropped 4; count of bases not matched to a gene: 6. The CDR3 has 15 amino acids. From germline, CDR1 is WNHNN and CDR2 SYGVQD (reference sequence). CDR3: CASAGLAGGRYEQYF. CDR3 DNA sequence: TGCGCCAGCGCCGGACTAGCGGGAGGGCGGTACGAGCAGTACTTC.

This clone was seen a handful of times. This chain connects TRBV2 to TRBJ1-1; tentative D call: TRBD1 (5 bases). CDR1 SNHLY and CDR2 FYNNEI come from the germline V gene. The V gene lost 7 bases and the J gene lost 1 base, with 16 bases spanning the gap. The CDR3 has 15 residues. In DNA form, the CDR3 reads TGTGCCAGCACCATTGACAGACGGCCGAACACTGAAGCTTTCTTT. As protein: CASTIDRRPNTEAFF.

This sequence joins TRBV2 and TRBJ1-5, with TRBD1 matching over 9 bases. This CDR3 comprises 15 residues. Germline V CDR1 and CDR2: SNHLY, FYNNEI. Trimming took 6 bases from V and 5 from J; bases not matched to a gene: 8. CDR3 sequence: CASRLTGGFYQPQHF. CDR3 in DNA: TGTGCCAGCAGGTTGACAGGGGGTTTTTATCAGCCCCAGCATTTT.

On this clone itself: The junction does not match germline at one end; this may be a read error. The rearrangement uses TRBV7-2 and TRBJ2-2; D possibly corresponds to TRBD2 (7 bases). The CDR3 sequence is 15 residues long. CDR1 SGHTA and CDR2 FQGNSA come from the germline V gene. The CDR3 nucleotides read TGTGCCAGCAGCCAGAGGGGGGGAAGGACCGGGGGGCTGTTTTTT. It translates to CASSQRGGRTGGLFF.

This clone showed up just a few times. J is TRBJ2-2 and V is TRBV7-6, with 12 bases that match TRBD1. The CDR3 length is 14 residues. Germline CDR1 reads SGHVS; CDR2 reads FNYEAQ. V lost 8 bases, J lost 7 bases, and 5 bases stayed unmatched. The CDR3, as DNA: TGTGCCAGCGGCGGGACAGGGGGCAACGGGGAGCTGTTTTTT. The encoded protein is CASGGTGGNGELFF.

This clone has more than one count but fewer than ten. This chain links TRBV5-1 with TRBJ2-2, with 7 bases aligning to TRBD1. This CDR3 is 17 amino acids long. Germline lookup yields CDR1 SGHRS and CDR2 YFSETQ. Germline trimming cut 0 bases from V and 1 base from J; bases unmatched to any gene: 6. For the CDR3, the DNA is TGCGCCAGCAGCTTGGAGACGACAGGGAGGAACACCGGGGAGCTGTTTTTT. Translated, it gives CASSLETTGRNTGELFF.

V usage is TRBV2 and J usage is TRBJ2-2; D not certain. CDR1 is SNHLY, CDR2 FYNNEI, per germline. With 4 bases removed from V and 6 bases from J, the gap between germline ends came to 12 bases. This CDR3 is 14 amino acids long. CDR3 nucleotides: TGTGCCAGCAGTGCCGCGAGACTGCCCGGGGAGCTGTTTTTT. This gives the protein CASSAARLPGELFF.

The chain uses TRBV15 and TRBJ2-5, with TRBD1 matching 7 bases. Germline V lookup: CDR1 LNHNV, CDR2 YYDKDF (reference sequence). Germline trimming cut 6 bases from V and 2 bases from J; bases unmatched to any gene: 6. The CDR3 length is 14 residues. In nucleotides, the CDR3 is TGTGCCACCAGTCCTGGGACAGTTCAAGAGACCCAGTACTTC. It is translated as CATSPGTVQETQYF.

The rearrangement joins TRBV7-2 to TRBJ2-5, with a weak D call TRBD1 (5 bases). Germline values: CDR1 SGHTA, CDR2 FQGNSA. The CDR3 is made up of 15 amino acids. The V gene lost 1 base and the J gene lost 5 bases, with 14 bases spanning the gap. Written as DNA, the CDR3 is TGTGCCAGCAGCTTAGAATCCCAGGGCAGGGAGACCCAGTACTTC. Translating gives CASSLESQGRETQYF.

The chain is built from TRBV5-1 and TRBJ2-1; TRBD2 aligns across 10 bases. Germline V CDR1 and CDR2: SGHRS, YFSETQ. Trimming at V came to 3 bases and at J to 5 bases, leaving 17 bases not matched to a gene. This CDR3 spans 19 amino acids. The CDR3 DNA reads as TGCGCCAGCAGCTCCACCGGGACTAGCGTGACGCCCATTCACAATGAGCAGTTCTTC. It yields the protein CASSSTGTSVTPIHNEQFF. The full variable domain, in which reference TRBV5-1 and TRBJ2-1 provide the parts outside the CDR3, is KAGVTQTPRYLIKTRGQQVTLSCSPISGHRSVSWYQQTPGQGLQFLFEYFSETQRNKGNFPGRFSGRQFSNSRSEMNVSTLELGDSALYLCASSSTGTSVTPIHNEQFFGPGTRLTVL.

This chain links TRBV6-6 with TRBJ2-5, with D uncertain. Per germline, CDR1 MNHNY and CDR2 SVGAGI (reference sequence). The length of the CDR3 is 10 residues. V lost 5 bases and J lost 5, with 3 bases in between. CDR3 sequence (DNA): TGTGCCAGCAGTCTTGAGACCCAGTACTTC. It translates to CASSLETQYF.

The chain recombines TRBV5-6 with TRBJ1-2; 7 bases line up with TRBD1. This CDR3 contains 17 residues. J lost 4 bases, V lost 3 bases, and 15 bases had no gene match. The V gene's germline CDR1 is SGHDT and CDR2 YYEEEE. Written as DNA, the CDR3 is TGTGCCAGCAGCTCCCGACAGGGCACCCTCCCCTTCTATGGCTACACCTTC. Protein: CASSSRQGTLPFYGYTF.

The CDR3 spells CASSLGLEEGLGTDTQYF. The CDR3 DNA reads as TGTGCCAGCAGCTTGGGACTAGAAGAAGGCCTAGGCACAGATACGCAGTATTTT. This sequence joins TRBV5-4 and TRBJ2-3; perhaps TRBD2 as D (6 bases). This CDR3 has 18 amino acids. Trimming removed 0 bases from V and 1 base from J, with 18 bases in between. Germline V lookup: CDR1 SGHNT, CDR2 YYREEE (reference sequence).

This sequence joins TRBV25-1 and TRBJ2-1, with a tentative D call TRBD2 (6 bases). V dropped 2 bases and J dropped 9 bases, with 14 bases sitting between them. CDR1 MGHDK and CDR2 SYGVNS come from the germline V gene. The CDR3 consists of 14 residues. The CDR3 sequence is CASSEGGRLSEQFF. The CDR3 nucleotides are TGTGCCAGCAGTGAAGGAGGGAGATTAAGTGAGCAGTTCTTC.

V and J are TRBV7-2 and TRBJ2-2; 9 bases are shared with TRBD2. CDR1 and CDR2 (germline): SGHTA, FQGNSA. V lost 0 bases, J lost 6 bases, and 2 bases stayed unmatched. The CDR3 runs to 15 residues. In DNA, the CDR3 is TGTGCCAGCAGCTTAGCTAGCGGGAGCTCCGGGGAGCTGTTTTTT. Its translation is CASSLASGSSGELFF. The full variable domain, with the rest looked up from reference TRBV7-2 and TRBJ2-2, is GAGVSQSPSNKVTEKGKDVELRCDPISGHTALYWYRQSLGQGLEFLIYFQGNSAPDKSGLPSDRFSAERTGGSVSTLTIQRTQQEDSAVYLCASSLASGSSGELFFGEGSRLTVL.

CDR3 nucleotides: TGTGCCAGCAGTCCCTGGACTAGCGGGCCCTACGAGCAGTACTTC. Translated, it gives CASSPWTSGPYEQYF. This chain uses TRBV28 with TRBJ2-7; 11 bases agree with TRBD2. J was trimmed by 2 bases and V by 5 bases; bases with no gene match: 5. Germline V CDR1 and CDR2: MDHEN, SYDVKM. This CDR3 region has 15 residues.

The rearrangement uses TRBV5-1 and TRBJ2-7, with TRBD2 identical over 8 bases. V gave up 3 bases and J gave up 1 base; unmatched junction bases: 6. CDR1 SGHRS and CDR2 YFSETQ come from the germline V gene. The CDR3 sequence is 15 residues long. CDR3 amino acids: CASSSLAGRSYEQYF. CDR3 sequence (DNA): TGCGCCAGCAGCTCCTTAGCGGGACGTTCCTACGAGCAGTACTTC.

V usage is TRBV7-2 and J usage is TRBJ1-1, with D maybe TRBD1 (5 bases). This CDR3 spans 19 amino acids. CDR1 is SGHTA, CDR2 FQGNSA, per germline. V was clipped by 0 bases and J by 0 bases, with 20 bases between them. The CDR3 loop is CASSLAGVGGYGLNTEAFF. DNA of the CDR3: TGTGCCAGCAGCTTAGCGGGGGTCGGGGGTTATGGTCTGAACACTGAAGCTTTCTTT.

CDR3 residues: CASGSGGSRGAYNEQFF. The DNA of the CDR3 is TGTGCCAGTGGTTCCGGCGGGAGTCGAGGCGCCTACAATGAGCAGTTCTTC. The chain has TRBV19 and TRBJ2-1; 7 bases agree with TRBD2. Trimming removed 8 bases from V and 2 bases from J; junction bases left unmatched: 15. The length of the CDR3 is 17 residues. The germline V gene has CDR1 LNHDA and CDR2 SQIVND (reference sequence). Variable domain in full (rest from reference TRBV19 and TRBJ2-1): DGGITQSPKYLFRKEGQNVTLSCEQNLNHDAMYWYRQDPGQGLRLIYYSQIVNDFQKGDIAEGYSVSREKKESFPLTVTSAQKNPTAFYLCASGSGGSRGAYNEQFFGPGTRLTVL.